This T cell receptor beta chain was identified during a study of T cell responses to AZD1222 COVID-19 vaccine (dated by TCRdb to about 2021). At the level of the whole study: A total of approximately 250 trial participants underwent TCR sequencing, of whom under 220 had received two doses of AZD1222 and around 25 had received two doses of the MenACWY control vaccine. Trial participants were enrolled by age into 18-55, 56-69 and 70-plus year subgroups, with approximately 160, 26 and 62 TCR-sequenced participants respectively. The study at large found these results: In the small 56-69-year group, the increase in depth fell short of significance, most likely because of low power. Most participants were white British and females outnumbered males, and the authors suggested that clonal diversity may have been underestimated. The whole spike protein was spanned by vaccine-associated CD4 TCRs, and dominant responses were seen in regions 160-218 and 743-854. After two AZD1222 doses, both the breadth and the depth of spike-specific TCRs were significantly higher than at day 0 and than in MenACWY recipients. Because no day 14 peak-response samples were available, the repertoires could be characterized only after the peak T cell response. Only five or six AZD1222 recipients were SARS-CoV-2 seropositive at baseline, limiting conclusions about previously exposed vaccinees. Nearly half of unique spike-specific TCRs reportedly recognized epitopes outside regions mutated in the B.1.351 and B.1.1.7 variants.

The sample's time point label, in plain terms: about 28 days (+/-7) after the second vaccine dose. Because spike-specific TCR depth and breadth did not differ between the two schedules, AZD1222 recipients who got a second dose at roughly 4 weeks were pooled with those who got a second dose at roughly 12 weeks. Vaccinee samples came from UK trials COV001 and COV002, including a single-blind randomized controlled phase 2/3 trial of AZD1222 (ChAdOx1 nCoV-19) in healthy adults. For TCRbeta chain sequencing, PBMC samples from trial participants were taken at day 0 and at day 28 after the second dose. With regard to this clone: There is no known antigen for this receptor. Base qualities are missing; no much larger clone stands one base away.

Taken from cysteine to phenylalanine, the CDR3 has 14 residues. Only the CDR3 region is kept as DNA, spanning 42 bases read in frame from base 1. Reading the germline V gene gives CDR1 SQVTM and CDR2 ANQGSEA. A distance of 17 bases separates the germline ends of V and J, which lose 6 bases and 4 bases respectively. The CDR3 regions of human TCRbeta chains were analyzed by immunosequencing. Per the source publication's procedure: Repertoire TCRs were matched against a reference library of SARS-CoV-2-specific TCRs generated with the MIRA antigen-specificity platform. Breadth meant the fraction of unique TCRs that were SARS-CoV-2-associated, whereas depth meant the fraction of total T cells that were SARS-CoV-2-associated. Using the MIRA data, every spike-specific TCR was mapped to the spike region that the TCR reacted to and assigned to either a CD4 or a CD8 class. Log10-transformed breadth and depth values were compared by one-way ANOVA with Sidak's multiple comparisons tests. TCRdb mirrors the immuneACCESS table, restricted to in-frame sequences. Some clones are absent from its copies; in checked studies, under half trace to an unresolved V gene, and the reason for the others is unknown. D and trimming come from the DNA, and the V and J calls and clone size come from that table. The sample has around 87,000 clones on record, 85% to 90% of them singletons. The ten largest account for about 2.4% of the sample.

The sequence is built from TRBV29-1 and TRBJ2-3; no D gene can be assigned with confidence. This specimen consisted of peripheral blood, obtained 28 days after the second AZD1222 dose. This clonotype was sampled from an adult who received the AZD1222 COVID-19 vaccine. CDR3 protein: CSVLATFGPDTQYF. The DNA sequence follows: TGCAGCGTCTTAGCAACCTTTGGCCCAGATACGCAGTATTTT.